Each of the 15 T cell receptor beta chains below was sequenced from the same sample in a study of CD8 T cells in Susac syndrome. With random hexamers, about 0.5 to 1 ug RNA was reverse transcribed. One entry per CDR3 protein, called by TCRdb with MiXCR from the immunoSEQ multiplex PCR reads. Of approximately 230,000 distinct CDR3 sequences listed, about 94% are singletons. Source material: CD4+ T cells from PBMCs. Receptors were obtained from a human donor with multiple sclerosis.

The rearrangement uses TRBV10-3 and TRBJ2-5; D remains ambiguous. CDR1 is ENHRY, CDR2 SYGVKD, per germline. Between the trimmed V and J ends, which lost 3 bases and 5 bases, there was a span of 16 bases. The CDR3 totals 15 residues. The CDR3 sequence: CAISDYWGSRETQYF. The DNA of the CDR3 is TGTGCCATCAGTGACTACTGGGGATCGCGGGAGACCCAGTACTTC.

The chain recombines TRBV5-1 with TRBJ2-1, with TRBD1 matching over 7 bases. Losses at the gene ends were 5 bases for V and 2 bases for J; bases not matched to a gene: 4. The CDR3 consists of 14 residues. Per the germline V gene, CDR1 is SGHRS and CDR2 is YFSETQ. CDR3 sequence reads: CASSAGTAYNEQFF. In DNA form, the CDR3 reads TGCGCCAGCAGTGCCGGGACAGCCTACAATGAGCAGTTCTTC. Full variable domain (rest looked up from reference TRBV5-1 and TRBJ2-1): KAGVTQTPRYLIKTRGQQVTLSCSPISGHRSVSWYQQTPGQGLQFLFEYFSETQRNKGNFPGRFSGRQFSNSRSEMNVSTLELGDSALYLCASSAGTAYNEQFFGPGTRLTVL.

The chain uses TRBV7-8 and TRBJ2-7; a weak D match, TRBD2 (6 bases). Trimming stripped 5 bases from V and 2 bases from J, with 19 bases between. The CDR3 has 16 residues. Germline V gene data show CDR1 as SGHVS and CDR2 as FQNEAQ. CDR3 amino acids: CASSPRPAGYPYEQYF. DNA for the CDR3: TGTGCCAGCAGCCCGAGGCCGGCGGGGTACCCCTACGAGCAGTACTTC.

The V gene is TRBV12-5, the J gene TRBJ1-1; D is possibly TRBD1 (5 bases). The V end was cut by 0 bases, the J end by 0 bases, with 17 bases between. Germline assignment: CDR1 LGHNT and CDR2 FRNRAP. This CDR3 spans 18 amino acids. CDR3 DNA sequence: TGTGCTAGTGGTTTGGTACTTGGGTCAGGGACTGTGAACACTGAAGCTTTCTTT. Translation gives CASGLVLGSGTVNTEAFF. The full variable domain, in which reference TRBV12-5 and TRBJ1-1 provide the parts outside the CDR3, is DARVTQTPRHKVTEMGQEVTMRCQPILGHNTVFWYRQTMMQGLELLAYFRNRAPLDDSGMPKDRFSAEMPDATLATLKIQPSEPRDSAVYFCASGLVLGSGTVNTEAFFGQGTRLTVV.

This rearrangement joins TRBV2 to TRBJ2-7; D unresolved. This CDR3 spans 11 amino acids. V lost 5 bases and J lost 5, with 7 bases in between. Germline V gene data show CDR1 as SNHLY and CDR2 as FYNNEI. The DNA for the CDR3 is TGTGCCAGCAGTCGCGGCCACGAGCAGTACGTC. Translated, it gives CASSRGHEQYV.

This chain uses TRBV12-3 or TRBV12-4 with TRBJ1-5, with TRBD1 matching over 9 bases. J was trimmed by 7 bases and V by 6 bases; bases with no gene match: 10. The length of the CDR3 is 15 residues. The DNA of the CDR3 is TGTGCCAGCAGCCTACAGGGGGCGCTGGGACAGCCCCAGCATTTT. Its translation: CASSLQGALGQPQHF.

The V and J genes are TRBV29-1 and TRBJ1-1; no reliable D call. The ends were cut back, 4 bases at V and 3 bases at J, with 3 bases in the middle. In germline, CDR1 is SQVTM, CDR2 ANQGSEA. The CDR3 sequence is 10 residues long. The CDR3 loop reads CSVGDTEAFF. CDR3 nucleotide sequence: TGCAGCGTTGGGGACACTGAAGCTTTCTTT.

The chain employs TRBV4-1 and TRBJ2-6; D may be TRBD2 (5 bases). The germline CDR1 and CDR2 sequences are MGHRA and YSYEKL. Trimming removed 2 bases from V and 0 bases from J, with 11 bases in between. CDR3 size: 17 residues. This CDR3 reads CASSQSYEGSGANVLTF. The DNA of the CDR3 is TGCGCCAGCAGCCAATCGTACGAGGGCTCTGGGGCCAACGTCCTGACTTTC.

Written as DNA, the CDR3 is TGCAGCGTCCGGGACGCCAACTATGGCTACACCTTC. This translates into CSVRDANYGYTF. The rearrangement joins TRBV29-1 to TRBJ1-2; tentatively, D is TRBD1 (5 bases). The CDR3 contains 12 residues. The germline V and J ends were trimmed by 6 bases and 2 bases, with 10 bases remaining between them. Germline loops: CDR1 SQVTM, CDR2 ANQGSEA.

The rearrangement links TRBV9 to TRBJ2-3; D may be TRBD2 (7 bases). Germline loops: CDR1 SGDLS, CDR2 YYNGEE. V lost 4 bases, J lost 5 bases, and 17 bases lay in between. The CDR3 consists of 15 residues. CDR3 nucleotide sequence: TGTGCCAGCAGCCCGACCCCGGGGGGACAAGATACGCAGTATTTT. Its translation is CASSPTPGGQDTQYF.

This clonotype has a single count. The V gene is TRBV5-6, the J gene TRBJ1-1; TRBD1 matches 10 bases. There are 14 residues in the CDR3. V trimming: 0 bases; J trimming: 6 bases; junction bases outside the gene matches: 2. Per germline, CDR1 SGHDT and CDR2 YYEEEE. The DNA for the CDR3 is TGTGCCAGCAGCTTGGCCGGACAGGGGGCTGAAGCTTTCTTT. Translation gives CASSLAGQGAEAFF.

This chain joins TRBV4-1 and TRBJ2-6; a possible D gene is TRBD1 (5 bases). Trimming stripped 0 bases from V and 4 bases from J, with 10 bases between. The CDR3 sequence is 16 residues long. The germline gives CDR1 MGHRA, CDR2 YSYEKL. CDR3 nucleotide sequence: TGCGCCAGCAGCCAAGATCCTGGGGCCGGGGCCAACGTCCTGACTTTC. Amino acids: CASSQDPGAGANVLTF.

This chain uses TRBV11-2 with TRBJ1-6, with 7 bases lining up with TRBD1. The junction had 5 bases not matched to a gene; V was cut back by 3 bases and J by 12 bases. CDR3 size: 13 residues. Germline CDR1 is SGHAT and CDR2 is FQNNGV. The CDR3 is CASSFDRDKPLHF. The DNA for the CDR3 is TGTGCCAGCAGCTTCGACAGGGACAAACCCCTCCACTTT.

J is TRBJ1-5 and V is TRBV4-1; no definite D call. Trimming left V 6 bases short and J 4 bases short, with 7 bases between. CDR3 length equals 12 residues. Germline V gives CDR1 MGHRA, CDR2 YSYEKL. Here the CDR3 reads CASSANNQPQHF. The CDR3 coding sequence is TGCGCCAGCAGTGCAAATAATCAGCCCCAGCATTTT.

This clonotype came up once. This chain connects TRBV4-2 to TRBJ1-2; maybe TRBD1 (5 bases). This CDR3 is 16 amino acids long. The germline V gene has CDR1 LGHNA and CDR2 YNFKEQ. V lost 0 bases and J 2 bases, leaving 13 bases between the germline ends. CDR3 DNA: TGTGCCAGCAGCCAAGATCTAGGGGCCTCCAACTATGGCTACACCTTC. It translates to CASSQDLGASNYGYTF.